The 9 T cell receptor beta chains given below trace back to one sample, sequenced in a study of T cells in Graves' hyperthyroidism and ophthalmopathy. Authors of the study amplified TCR beta CDR3 regions from RNA transcripts. The HTBI primer set served for first-round RT-PCR of the TCR CDR3. TCRdb fed the multiplex PCR reads into MiXCR, producing one record per CDR3 protein. The sample contains a few hundred thousand distinct CDR3 sequences, about 15% of which appear only once. Sequenced input: blood. These TCRs come from a woman between 18 and 29 years old with Graves' hyperthyroidism.

This clonotype was seen at least ten times. The V call is TRBV18, the J call TRBJ2-3; 8 bases line up with TRBD2. This CDR3 comprises 16 residues. Losses at the gene ends were 3 bases for V and 3 bases for J; bases not matched to a gene: 8. Germline V gives CDR1 KGHSH, CDR2 LQKENI. The CDR3 bases are TGTGCCAGCTCACCCCCAAACGGGAGGGTGACAGATACGCAGTATTTT. This translates into CASSPPNGRVTDTQYF.

This clonotype was counted ten times or more. V and J are TRBV10-2 and TRBJ1-3; no clear D. Germline V gene sequence: CDR1 WSHSY, CDR2 SAAADI. V dropped 0 bases and J dropped 2 bases, with 8 bases sitting between them. This CDR3 has 15 amino acids. CDR3 in amino acids: CASSESGTPGNTIYF. In nucleotides, the CDR3 is TGCGCCAGCAGTGAGTCCGGCACCCCTGGAAACACCATATATTTT.

This clonotype has at least ten counts. J is TRBJ1-4 and V is TRBV19; D gene unclear. The germline V and J ends were trimmed by 3 bases and 0 bases, with 8 bases remaining between them. This CDR3 contains 15 residues. In germline, CDR1 is LNHDA, CDR2 SQIVND (reference sequence). In DNA form, the CDR3 reads TGTGCCAGTAGTATGAGACCTGCAACTAATGAAAAACTGTTTTTT. Translation gives CASSMRPATNEKLFF.

This clonotype was picked up one time. Here the CDR3 reads CASSYEGQQETQYF. The CDR3 DNA sequence: TGCGCCAGCAGCTATGAGGGGCAGCAAGAGACCCAGTACTTC. V is TRBV5-1 and J is TRBJ2-5; possibly TRBD1 or TRBD2 for D (5 bases each). Germline CDR1 SGHRS, CDR2 YFSETQ. Between the trimmed V and J ends, which lost 3 bases and 2 bases, there was a span of 11 bases. This CDR3 is built from 14 residues.

This clonotype was seen ten or more times. V usage is TRBV7-8 and J usage is TRBJ2-7; no firm D call. The CDR3 sequence is 13 residues long. Trimming stripped 3 bases from V and 5 bases from J, with 11 bases between. CDR1 is SGHVS and CDR2 is FQNEAQ in the germline V gene. As DNA, the CDR3 is TGTGCCAGCAGCTTTCTACCTGACGACGAGCAGTACTTC. Translating it yields CASSFLPDDEQYF.

This clonotype came up a few times. V is TRBV5-1 and J is TRBJ2-5; 7 bases map to TRBD1. Germline V gene sequence: CDR1 SGHRS, CDR2 YFSETQ. This CDR3 has 14 residues. J lost 7 bases, V lost 5 bases, and 11 bases had no gene match. For the CDR3, the DNA is TGCGCCAGCAGACAGGGGCTGGCAGCGTGGACCCAGTACTTC. It specifies CASRQGLAAWTQYF.

In this sample, this clonotype turned up many times. This chain uses TRBV12-3 or TRBV12-4 with TRBJ1-3; 9 nucleotides match TRBD1. V lost 5 bases, J lost 4 bases, and 6 bases stayed unmatched. This CDR3 has 15 amino acids. CDR3 sequence: CASSRDRVAGNTIYF. The CDR3 DNA reads as TGTGCCAGCAGTCGGGACAGGGTTGCCGGAAACACCATATATTTT.

This clonotype has at least ten counts. The chain joins TRBV27 to TRBJ2-7; either TRBD1 or TRBD2 may supply D (5 bases each). Trimming shortened V by 4 bases and J by 5 bases, and 6 bases separated the two germline ends. The CDR3 is made up of 11 amino acids. In germline, CDR1 is MNHEY, CDR2 SMNVEV (reference sequence). The CDR3 DNA is TGTGCCAGCAGTTCGGGACACGAGCAGTACTTC. Translation: CASSSGHEQYF.

This clonotype showed up many times. The junction shows a germline mismatch at one end, possibly a read error. The chain employs TRBV19 and TRBJ2-1; D is possibly TRBD2 (5 bases). This CDR3 region has 15 residues. Germline assignment: CDR1 LNHDA and CDR2 SQIVND (reference sequence). Here the CDR3 DNA reads TGTGCCAGTAGTAAGGACTCTAACTCCAACAATGAGCAGTTCTTC. Amino acid sequence: CASSKDSNSNNEQFF.